This is a list of T cell receptor beta chains from one sample in a study of T-cell reconstitution after alpha-beta-depleted transplantation in children. TCRdb passed the PCR reads through MiXCR, listing each CDR3 protein once. The sample consists of about 1,000,000 distinct CDR3 sequences, about 30% of them appearing once. The sample in question was PBMCs, mostly from graft donor cells, obtained 360 days after TCRalphabeta/CD19-depleted stem cell transplant. These receptors came from a boy under two years old who had a stem cell transplant for SCID, so the T cells may come from the graft donor. Both conserved end residues are part of each CDR3. D genes are given only for firm matches. Some rows have no size entry. The others give once, few or many, or a class for an expanded clone.

V gene	D gene	J gene	clone size	CDR3 protein	CDR3 DNA
TRBV6-2/TRBV6-3	.	TRBJ1-5	.	CASSYSSRGQPQHF	TGTGCCAGCAGTTACTCAAGTCGGGGGCAGCCCCAGCATTTT
TRBV5-6	TRBD2	TRBJ2-1	.	CASSLPVLAGGSYNEQFF	TGTGCCAGCAGCTTGCCTGTCCTAGCGGGGGGCTCCTACAATGAGCAGTTCTTC
TRBV20-1	.	TRBJ1-1	few	CSARGEAFF	TGCAGTGCTAGAGGGGAAGCTTTCTTT
TRBV5-1	TRBD2	TRBJ2-1	once	CASSGPRGSSYNEQFF	TGCGCCAGCAGCGGACCGCGGGGGAGCTCCTACAATGAGCAGTTCTTC
TRBV9	.	TRBJ2-2	few	CASSPPATSGELFF	TGTGCCAGCAGCCCCCCTGCGACTAGCGGGGAGCTGTTTTTT
TRBV28	.	TRBJ2-7	.	CASSSGHRSTYEQYF	TGTGCCAGCAGTTCGGGGCACCGATCAACCTACGAGCAGTACTTC
TRBV5-1	TRBD2	TRBJ2-3	.	CASSWTSGGDTQYF	TGCGCCAGCAGCTGGACTAGCGGGGGGGATACGCAGTATTTT
TRBV3-1	.	TRBJ2-2	.	CASTRLGGNTGELFF	TGTGCCAGCACCCGTCTCGGGGGCAATACCGGGGAGCTGTTTTTT
TRBV4-2	.	TRBJ2-3	.	CASSQERRGTDTQYF	TGTGCCAGCAGCCAAGAGAGGAGGGGGACGGATACGCAGTATTTT
TRBV7-6	TRBD1	TRBJ2-7	.	CASSLQGPYYEQYF	TGTGCCAGCAGTTTACAGGGGCCTTACTACGAGCAGTACTTC
TRBV5-5	TRBD1	TRBJ1-1	.	CASNANGQGGEAFF	TGTGCCAGCAATGCTAACGGACAGGGAGGGGAAGCTTTCTTT
TRBV5-1	TRBD1	TRBJ2-1	few	CASSPRQGAKDEQFF	TGCGCCAGCAGTCCTAGACAGGGGGCTAAAGATGAGCAGTTCTTC
TRBV20-1	TRBD1	TRBJ1-2	.	CSVTGGTGYGYTF	TGCAGTGTCACAGGTGGGACAGGGTATGGCTACACCTTC
TRBV3-1	.	TRBJ2-2	.	CASSQGWNTGELFF	TGTGCCAGCAGCCAGGGGTGGAACACCGGGGAGCTGTTTTTT
TRBV18	TRBD1	TRBJ2-1	.	CASSPLTGDEQFF	TGTGCCAGCTCACCATTAACAGGGGATGAGCAGTTCTTC
TRBV27	TRBD2	TRBJ2-3	.	CASSLSRLAGDTQYF	TGTGCCAGCAGTTTATCGAGACTAGCGGGAGATACGCAGTATTTT
TRBV5-1	.	TRBJ2-5	.	CASSLFRSGFQETQYF	TGCGCCAGCAGCTTGTTCCGCTCGGGTTTCCAAGAGACCCAGTACTTC
TRBV12-3/TRBV12-4	TRBD2	TRBJ2-6	.	CASSLGEGTPGANVLTF	TGTGCCAGCAGTTTAGGGGAGGGAACCCCTGGGGCCAACGTCCTGACTTTC
TRBV5-6	.	TRBJ2-6	.	CASSPYTGVGISGANVLTF	TGTGCCAGCAGCCCCTATACGGGGGTAGGGATCTCTGGGGCCAACGTCCTGACTTTC
TRBV4-3	.	TRBJ2-5	.	CASSQERVAQETQYF	TGCGCCAGCAGCCAAGAACGCGTGGCCCAAGAGACCCAGTACTTC
TRBV27	.	TRBJ2-2	.	CASSPSGTGKGNTGELFF	TGTGCCAGCAGTCCTAGCGGGACAGGCAAGGGAAACACCGGGGAGCTGTTTTTT
TRBV11-2	TRBD2	TRBJ2-1	.	CASSLDGIAGSYNEQFF	TGTGCCAGCAGCTTAGATGGAATAGCGGGTTCATACAATGAGCAGTTCTTC
TRBV7-8	.	TRBJ2-7	.	CASSSDWAHYEQYF	TGTGCCAGCAGCTCCGACTGGGCCCACTACGAGCAGTACTTC
TRBV2	.	TRBJ1-2	.	CASSETGRDYYGYTF	TGTGCCAGCAGTGAAACGGGTCGGGACTACTATGGCTACACCTTC
TRBV4-3	.	TRBJ1-2	few	CASSRGVQSYTF	TGCGCCAGCAGCAGGGGAGTTCAAAGCTACACCTTC
TRBV6-6	.	TRBJ1-5	few	CASSYSGSGPQHF	TGTGCCAGCAGTTACTCGGGTTCGGGGCCCCAGCATTTT
TRBV14	.	TRBJ2-3	few	CASSQGEFWGPDTQYF	TGTGCCAGCAGCCAAGGAGAGTTCTGGGGCCCAGATACGCAGTATTTT
TRBV20-1	TRBD1	TRBJ1-6	few	CSAPPSRDRGSFWSPLHF	TGCAGTGCGCCCCCCTCTAGGGACAGGGGTTCTTTTTGGTCACCCCTCCACTTT
TRBV6-5	.	TRBJ2-5	few	CASSYSKPGGETQYF	TGTGCCAGCAGTTACTCGAAACCCGGCGGGGAGACCCAGTACTTC
TRBV24-1	TRBD1	TRBJ2-5	few	CATQRQGPPQETQYF	TGTGCCACTCAGAGACAGGGCCCACCTCAAGAGACCCAGTACTTC
TRBV9	TRBD2	TRBJ2-3	few	CASSVGSGGAGTQYF	TGTGCCAGCAGCGTAGGGAGCGGGGGGGCCGGTACGCAGTATTTT
TRBV7-9	TRBD1	TRBJ2-7	few	CASSVRQGPAYEQYF	TGTGCCAGCAGCGTCAGACAGGGGCCAGCCTACGAGCAGTACTTC
TRBV24-1	TRBD2	TRBJ2-1	.	CATSDVAGGHNEQFF	TGTGCCACCAGTGATGTCGCGGGGGGGCACAATGAGCAGTTCTTC
TRBV12-3/TRBV12-4	TRBD1	TRBJ2-1	few	CASSAPGQTYGVEQFF	TGTGCCAGCAGCGCCCCGGGACAGACCTACGGGGTTGAGCAGTTCTTC
TRBV25-1	TRBD2	TRBJ2-3	few	CASSEWGGGTDTQYF	TGTGCCAGCAGTGAATGGGGGGGGGGCACAGATACGCAGTATTTT
TRBV4-3	TRBD2	TRBJ2-3	few	CASSQGNNGGADTQYF	TGCGCCAGCAGCCAAGGGAATAACGGGGGGGCAGATACGCAGTATTTT
TRBV12-3/TRBV12-4	.	TRBJ2-2	few	CASSPWGKVTGELFF	TGTGCCAGCAGCCCCTGGGGGAAAGTAACCGGGGAGCTGTTTTTT
TRBV11-1	.	TRBJ2-2	few	CASSVERSAGERSNTGELFF	TGTGCCAGCAGCGTAGAGAGGTCGGCAGGGGAAAGGTCGAACACCGGGGAGCTGTTTTTT
TRBV6-2/TRBV6-3	.	TRBJ2-5	.	CASNRELYQETQYF	TGTGCCAGCAATAGGGAGCTATACCAAGAGACCCAGTACTTC
TRBV9	.	TRBJ2-3	few	CASSVAQTGTQYF	TGTGCCAGCAGCGTAGCCCAGACAGGCACGCAGTATTTT
TRBV12-3/TRBV12-4	.	TRBJ2-1	.	CASSPGLPNEQFF	TGTGCCAGCAGTCCTGGACTTCCCAATGAGCAGTTCTTC
TRBV7-2	.	TRBJ2-5	many	CASSLTREETQYF	TGTGCCAGCAGCTTAACAAGGGAAGAGACCCAGTACTTC
TRBV7-7	TRBD2	TRBJ2-7	.	CASSPGGPGSYEQYF	TGTGCCAGCAGCCCGGGAGGGCCCGGCTCCTACGAGCAGTACTTC
TRBV12-3/TRBV12-4	.	TRBJ2-1	.	CASSTGRYNEQFF	TGTGCCAGCTCAACCGGCAGATACAATGAGCAGTTCTTC